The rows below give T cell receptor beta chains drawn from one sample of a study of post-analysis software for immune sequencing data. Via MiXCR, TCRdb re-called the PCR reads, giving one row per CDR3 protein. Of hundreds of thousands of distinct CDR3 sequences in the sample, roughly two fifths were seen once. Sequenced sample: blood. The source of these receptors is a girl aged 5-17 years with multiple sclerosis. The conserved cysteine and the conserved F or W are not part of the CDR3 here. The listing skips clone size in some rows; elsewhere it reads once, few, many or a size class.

ASTPVGNNEQF	TRBV6-2/TRBV6-3	TRBJ2-1	few
SARRETDAQY	TRBV20-1	TRBJ2-3	NA
SVGQVREQY	TRBV29-1	TRBJ2-3	many
ASSLGGTEKPPLH	TRBV7-9	TRBJ1-6	few
SAGGSGGGKTQY	TRBV20-1	TRBJ2-5	few
ASSLGGGLETQY	TRBV7-8	TRBJ2-5	few
ASAPPGTPYEQY	TRBV5-6	NA	NA
AINEQY	TRBV10-3	TRBJ2-7	NA
SAEGGQQETQY	TRBV20-1	TRBJ2-5	NA
ASSQVDSGWYEQF	TRBV4-1	TRBJ2-1	few
ASSPGTSGLGEQY	TRBV12-3/TRBV12-4	TRBJ2-5	NA
ASSRGTPKTDTQY	TRBV18	TRBJ2-3	NA
ASSLRGVDYEQY	TRBV12-3/TRBV12-4	TRBJ2-7	NA
ASSPRMTGTYSPLH	TRBV5-1	TRBJ1-6	once
ASRLGLAASTDTQY	TRBV7-2	TRBJ2-3	NA
SARDPLADTDTQY	TRBV20-1	TRBJ2-3	NA
ASRTSPSGELF	TRBV5-1	TRBJ2-2	NA
ATSDGDEQF	TRBV24-1	TRBJ2-1	few
ASSVTSGRTDTQY	TRBV6-4	TRBJ2-3	many
ASSTGYSGANVLT	TRBV19	TRBJ2-6	few
SATKGTSGRIAKNIQY	TRBV20-1	TRBJ2-4	NA
ASSWRAPNQPQH	TRBV7-8	TRBJ1-5	NA